This T cell receptor (beta chain) was recovered during a study of regulatory T cells in long-lasting Graves disease. Time point described: newly diagnosed GD, antithyroid drugs for less than 3 months. Researchers made the TCR library from RNA that was extracted from PBMCs. The authors drew patients from an endocrinology department in Xi'an, China. This clonotype was seen a handful of times. Combining iRepertoire HTBI primers with Arm-PCR of CDR3 regions, the authors built TCR beta libraries. Original data processing: The identification of 55 to 70 TRBV and 14 TRBJ segments was made across samples. TCRdb ran MiXCR on the multiplex PCR reads and lists one entry per CDR3 protein. In this record, the V and J calls reflect TCRdb's handling and not the investigators' own analysis. Among about 430,000 distinct CDR3 sequences, 15% were seen once, and the ten largest hold roughly 7.7%. Germline CDR1 is LGHDT and CDR2 is YNNKEL (reference sequence). The CDR3 sequence is 17 residues long. V shed 1 base and J shed 3 bases, with 15 bases lying between them.

A further study also used this sample, focusing on T cells in Graves' hyperthyroidism and ophthalmopathy.

The rearrangement links TRBV3-1 to TRBJ1-4; D uncertain. Here the sequenced sample was peripheral blood mononuclear cells (PBMCs), taken at new diagnosis, from a patient treated with antithyroid drugs. The sequence derives from a woman aged 40 to 50 with Graves disease. The CDR3 DNA follows: TGTGCCAGCAGCCAAGGGGTCGTTCGGGGTCCTAATGAAAAACTGTTTTTT. Its protein product is CASSQGVVRGPNEKLFF.